The clone carrying this T cell receptor beta chain was recorded a few times. The antigen is unknown. One end of the junction varies from germline; a read error may be responsible. The data belong to a study of CD8 T cells in ankylosing spondylitis. Germline CDR1 reads SSHAT; CDR2 reads FNYEAQ (reference sequence). This CDR3 comprises 14 residues. The TCR beta libraries were generated through quantitative 5'-RACE incorporating molecular barcodes. TCRdb processed the 5' RACE reads anew with MiXCR; each CDR3 protein has one entry. The sample includes about 840,000 distinct CDR3 sequences, roughly 12% of them seen just once. Points from the study as a whole: From matched ankylosing spondylitis synovial fluid, disease-linked clones were reportedly recovered at significantly enriched levels. A motif of roughly 8 highly homologous TCR beta variants was seen as apparently characteristic of ankylosing spondylitis blood. In reactive arthritis synovial fluid and blood, some motif variants had been reported before.

The V call is TRBV7-7, the J call TRBJ2-3, with D unclear. Material for sequencing was blood, either unsorted or a sorted T cell fraction (not recorded which). This sequence originates from a male donor with ankylosing spondylitis. Written as DNA, the CDR3 is TGTGCTAGCAGCTTATACGGAATGGCAGATACGCAGTATTTT. Its protein is CASSLYGMADTQYF.